One and the same sample provided the 25 T cell receptor beta chains below, sequenced in a study of CD8 T cells in ankylosing spondylitis. TCRdb redid the calling of the 5' RACE reads with MiXCR, one entry per CDR3 protein. This sample has 300,000 to 350,000 distinct CDR3 sequences; roughly 11% occur once, and the top ten carry roughly 9%. The material sequenced was blood, either unsorted or a sorted T cell fraction (not recorded which). Receptors originate from a female donor with ankylosing spondylitis or in good health (not recorded which).

This clonotype has only a few counts. The chain employs TRBV5-1 and TRBJ2-7; D assignment may be TRBD1 or TRBD2 (5 bases each). Germline lookup yields CDR1 SGHRS and CDR2 YFSETQ. Trimming took 2 bases from V and 5 from J, leaving 14 bases between them. The CDR3 runs 14 residues. The CDR3 sequence: CASSFGGKMDEQYF. In DNA, the CDR3 is TGCGCCAGCAGCTTTGGGGGAAAGATGGACGAGCAGTACTTC.

This clonotype turned up a few times. The chain employs TRBV6-1 and TRBJ2-1; TRBD1 agrees at 9 bases. Germline V lookup: CDR1 MNHNS, CDR2 SASEGT. With V trimmed by 5 bases and J by 2 bases, 22 bases remained unmatched. The CDR3 has 21 residues. CDR3 loop: CASSQTTGGSGWALAYNEQFF. The CDR3 DNA reads as TGTGCCAGCAGTCAAACCACAGGGGGCAGCGGGTGGGCCTTGGCCTACAATGAGCAGTTCTTC.

This clonotype was observed many times. V is TRBV7-9 and J is TRBJ2-2; 10 bases are a match to TRBD1. With 5 bases clipped from V and 6 bases from J, the junction kept 6 bases outside the gene matches. The CDR3 extends over 15 amino acids. The germline V gene has CDR1 SEHNR and CDR2 FQNEAQ (reference sequence). The CDR3 sequence: CASSPSGQGSGELFF. CDR3 DNA: TGTGCCAGCAGCCCTTCGGGACAGGGGTCCGGGGAGCTGTTTTTT.

The V gene is TRBV29-1, the J gene TRBJ1-1; 8 nucleotides match TRBD1. V lost 8 bases, J lost 1 base, and 3 bases stayed unmatched. The CDR3 is 12 residues long. Germline lookup yields CDR1 SQVTM and CDR2 ANQGSEA. The CDR3 DNA sequence: TGCAGCTCCGACAGGGGGAACACTGAAGCTTTCTTT. Protein: CSSDRGNTEAFF.

This clonotype was detected ten times or more. The chain has TRBV5-1 and TRBJ2-1; 7 bases line up with TRBD2. The junction had 4 bases not matched to a gene; V was cut back by 3 bases and J by 1 base. Germline values: CDR1 SGHRS, CDR2 YFSETQ. CDR3 length equals 15 residues. The CDR3 loop reads CASSWGGVSYNEQFF. CDR3 in DNA: TGCGCCAGCAGCTGGGGAGGGGTATCCTACAATGAGCAGTTCTTC.

This clonotype was counted many times. The genes are TRBV20-1 and TRBJ1-4, with D possibly matching TRBD1 (5 bases). Germline V gives CDR1 DFQATT, CDR2 SNEGSKA (reference sequence). V dropped 1 base and J dropped 8 bases, with 14 bases sitting between them. This CDR3 has 14 residues. CDR3 residues: CSARVGAGGEKLFF. The DNA for the CDR3 is TGCAGTGCTAGAGTTGGGGCCGGAGGGGAAAAACTGTTTTTT.

The sample holds many counts of this clonotype. The junction departs from germline at one end; a sequencing error may be responsible. J is TRBJ1-1 and V is TRBV5-1; weak D call: TRBD1 (6 bases). The CDR3 is 13 amino acids. Germline V CDR1 and CDR2: SGHRS, YFSETQ. This chain's CDR3 is CASSLEGGTEAFF. CDR3 nucleotide sequence: TGTGCCAGCAGTTTAGAAGGGGGGACTGAAGCTTTCTTT.

This chain connects TRBV5-3 to TRBJ2-2; 13 bases are a match to TRBD2. TRBV5-3 falls under the ORF class, with uncertain function. V was pared by 9 bases and J by 5 bases, with 16 bases of the junction left unmatched. The CDR3 spans 18 residues. DNA of the CDR3: TGTGCCACCCGACAGTCACTAGCGGGAGGGCGGGGAACCGGGGAGCTGTTTTTT. It encodes CATRQSLAGGRGTGELFF.

This clonotype was detected a few times. J is TRBJ2-3 and V is TRBV6-2 or TRBV6-3; 13 bases map to TRBD2. V shed 5 bases, J shed 5 bases, and the junction held 22 bases outside the gene matches. The germline gives CDR1 MNHEY, CDR2 SVGEGT. This CDR3 contains 21 residues. The CDR3 protein is CASSITDSRTSGRWKKDTQYF. The CDR3 coding sequence is TGTGCCAGCAGTATCACGGACAGCAGGACTAGCGGGAGATGGAAAAAAGATACGCAGTATTTT.

This clonotype was recorded a few times. The rearrangement links TRBV28 to TRBJ2-1; TRBD2 matches 8 bases. The J segment lost 0 bases and the V segment lost 5 bases, leaving 9 bases of the junction unmatched. The CDR3 is made up of 17 amino acids. Looked up from germline, CDR1 is MDHEN and CDR2 is SYDVKM. The CDR3 here is CASSLPSGGGSYNEQFF. The DNA of the CDR3 is TGTGCCAGCAGTCTCCCTTCGGGGGGGGGCTCCTACAATGAGCAGTTCTTC. The full variable domain, in which reference TRBV28 and TRBJ2-1 provide the parts outside the CDR3, is DVKVTQSSRYLVKRTGEKVFLECVQDMDHENMFWYRQDPGLGLRLIYFSYDVKMKEKGDIPEGYSVSREKKERFSLILESASTNQTSMYLCASSLPSGGGSYNEQFFGPGTRLTVL.

This clonotype was counted at least ten times. The chain joins TRBV12-3 or TRBV12-4 to TRBJ1-1, with unresolved D. Trimming removed 7 bases from V and 4 bases from J, with 13 bases in between. The CDR3 sequence is 13 residues long. The CDR3 loop reads CASTVTRGTEAFF. CDR3 DNA: TGTGCCAGCACCGTGACACGTGGCACTGAAGCTTTCTTT.

Only a few counts were recorded for this clonotype. The chain uses TRBV12-3 or TRBV12-4 and TRBJ1-5, with D perhaps TRBD1 (5 bases). CDR3 size: 15 residues. With 6 bases removed from V and 4 bases from J, the gap between germline ends came to 16 bases. CDR3 nucleotides: TGTGCCAGCAGCCCCACGCCGACAGATAATCAGCCCCAGCATTTT. It is translated as CASSPTPTDNQPQHF.

This clonotype was counted many times. This sequence joins TRBV10-3 and TRBJ1-1; 7 nucleotides line up with TRBD1. The CDR3 is made up of 11 amino acids. Germline loops: CDR1 ENHRY, CDR2 SYGVKD. After removal of 11 bases from V and 5 bases from J, the junction contained 5 bases not matched to a gene. The DNA of the CDR3 is TGTGCCGCCAAGGACAGGACTGAAGCTTTCTTT. Protein: CAAKDRTEAFF.

The V call is TRBV14, the J call TRBJ1-3; D call uncertain. Germline CDR1 reads SGHDN; CDR2 reads FVKESK. This CDR3 contains 13 residues. V shed 4 bases and J shed 3 bases, with 7 bases lying between them. The CDR3 loop is CASSPASGNTIYF. DNA of the CDR3: TGTGCCAGCAGCCCGGCCAGTGGAAACACCATATATTTT.

There are many counts of this clonotype. The chain has TRBV20-1 and TRBJ1-1; no firm D call. Trimming cost V 0 bases and J 5 bases, with 16 bases left between them. Germline CDR1 reads DFQATT; CDR2 reads SNEGSKA (reference sequence). This CDR3 contains 15 residues. The CDR3 here is CSARDRAEVWTEAFF. DNA of the CDR3: TGCAGTGCTAGAGATAGGGCAGAGGTTTGGACTGAAGCTTTCTTT.

The table lists this clonotype with many counts. This chain connects TRBV4-3 to TRBJ1-5, with D unclear. The V end lost 0 bases, the J end lost 2 bases, and 8 bases lay between the germline ends. The CDR3 covers 15 residues. From germline, CDR1 is LGHNA and CDR2 YSLEER. The CDR3 loop is CASSQEIRRNQPQHF. In nucleotides, the CDR3 is TGCGCCAGCAGCCAAGAAATACGACGCAATCAGCCCCAGCATTTT.

The genes are TRBV27 and TRBJ2-5, with TRBD2 identical over 13 bases. J was trimmed by 0 bases and V by 7 bases; bases with no gene match: 2. The CDR3 is made up of 15 amino acids. CDR1 and CDR2 (germline): MNHEY, SMNVEV (reference sequence). The CDR3 DNA sequence: TGTGCCAGCAAGACTAGCGGGAGGTACCAAGAGACCCAGTACTTC. It specifies CASKTSGRYQETQYF.

This clonotype was counted many times. The rearrangement joins TRBV11-2 to TRBJ2-2; 8 nucleotides align to TRBD1. Trimming at V came to 4 bases and at J to 1 base, leaving 5 bases not matched to a gene. This CDR3 region has 16 residues. The germline CDR1 and CDR2 sequences are SGHAT and FQNNGV. This chain's CDR3 is CASSSPGTGNTGELFF. Here the CDR3 DNA reads TGTGCCAGCAGCTCCCCCGGGACAGGGAACACCGGGGAGCTGTTTTTT.

This clonotype came up a few times. The V and J genes are TRBV5-8 and TRBJ1-6, with D maybe TRBD1 (5 bases). Per the germline V gene, CDR1 is SGHTS and CDR2 is YDEGEE. The CDR3 length is 15 residues. The V gene lost 3 bases and the J gene lost 10 bases, with 17 bases spanning the gap. The CDR3 protein is CASSWAEGVGSPLHF. In DNA, the CDR3 is TGTGCCAGCAGCTGGGCGGAAGGGGTAGGCTCACCCCTCCACTTT.

CDR3 coding DNA: TGCGCCAGCAGCCAAGATGGTAGGGCAGGGGGTGGTTACGAGCAGTACTTC. This sequence encodes CASSQDGRAGGGYEQYF. The V and J genes are TRBV4-3 and TRBJ2-7; 7 nucleotides match TRBD1. The J segment lost 4 bases and the V segment lost 0 bases, leaving 12 bases of the junction unmatched. Germline values: CDR1 LGHNA, CDR2 YSLEER. This CDR3 spans 17 amino acids.

The chain joins TRBV2 to TRBJ1-6, with 9 positions matching TRBD1. Trimming took 8 bases from V and 1 from J; bases not matched to a gene: 6. CDR1 and CDR2 from the germline V gene are SNHLY and FYNNEI. This CDR3 is built from 16 residues. The CDR3 here is CASVPGQGSYNSPLHF. The DNA of the CDR3 is TGTGCCAGCGTCCCGGGACAGGGATCCTATAATTCACCCCTCCACTTT.

There are a few counts of this clonotype. V gene TRBV6-6 combines with J gene TRBJ2-5, with D unclear. V was cut by 6 bases and J by 3 bases, with 5 bases left in between. Germline-derived CDR1 and CDR2 are MNHNY and SVGAGI (reference sequence). The CDR3 is made up of 11 amino acids. CDR3 nucleotide sequence: TGTGCCAGCAGAACGAAAGAGACCCAGTACTTC. Translated, it gives CASRTKETQYF.

This clonotype came up many times. The chain employs TRBV20-1 and TRBJ2-7, with D hard to call. CDR3 length: 9 residues. Trimming stripped 8 bases from V and 5 bases from J, with 7 bases between. Germline V gives CDR1 DFQATT, CDR2 SNEGSKA (reference sequence). The chain's CDR3 is CSTGHEQYF. DNA for the CDR3: TGCAGTACTGGCCACGAGCAGTACTTC.

This clonotype appeared many times. This rearrangement joins TRBV2 to TRBJ1-1; a weak D match, TRBD1 (6 bases). The CDR3 runs 13 residues. With 7 bases removed from V and 3 bases from J, the gap between germline ends came to 12 bases. CDR1 SNHLY and CDR2 FYNNEI come from the germline V gene. In nucleotides, the CDR3 is TGTGCCAGCAAAGTGGGGGCTTACACTGAAGCTTTCTTT. Translated, it gives CASKVGAYTEAFF.

This clonotype has ten or more counts. The chain combines TRBV7-9 with TRBJ2-1; D uncertain. The CDR3 is made up of 15 amino acids. CDR1 and CDR2 (germline): SEHNR, FQNEAQ (reference sequence). The ends were cut back, 5 bases at V and 2 bases at J, with 13 bases in the middle. CDR3 nucleotide sequence: TGTGCCAGCAGCACCGTGGCGAAGCCCTACAATGAGCAGTTCTTC. This encodes CASSTVAKPYNEQFF.